The 30 T cell receptor beta chains presented below share a single source sample, sequenced in a study of T cells in localized non-small cell lung cancer. Repertoires were generated with immunoSEQ multiplex PCR, while TCRdb's copy carries only in-frame clones and drops some. The table lists about 59,000 clones, roughly nine tenths of them singletons. The sequenced sample was peripheral blood, obtained before any cancer treatment. These receptors originate from a man aged 35 to 69 with stage I lung adenocarcinoma.

The CDR3 region has the DNA TGTGCCAGCAGCTTAGTCGGGAGGGCCAGTGAGCAGTTCTTC. Translation gives CASSLVGRASEQFF. This chain connects TRBV11-2 to TRBJ2-1; 8 bases are a match to TRBD2. Trimming cost V 1 base and J 9 bases; bases outside gene matches: 5. This CDR3 region has 14 residues. The germline CDR1 and CDR2 sequences are SGHAT and FQNNGV.

The chain has TRBV7-8 and TRBJ2-1; TRBD2 might be the D (6 bases). V gave up 4 bases and J gave up 0 bases, with 10 bases separating them. This CDR3 spans 15 amino acids. The germline V gene encodes CDR1 SGHVS and CDR2 FQNEAQ. CDR3 sequence reads: CASSWRGSSYNEQFF. CDR3 bases: TGTGCCAGCAGCTGGAGGGGCAGCTCCTACAATGAGCAGTTCTTC.

V is TRBV19 and J is TRBJ1-1, with 8 bases identical to TRBD1. There are 14 residues in the CDR3. CDR1 and CDR2 from the germline V gene are LNHDA and SQIVND (reference sequence). With 3 bases clipped from V and 4 bases from J, the junction kept 4 bases outside the gene matches. This CDR3 reads CASSIDRGLTEAFF. The CDR3 DNA reads TGTGCCAGTAGTATCGACAGGGGTCTCACTGAAGCTTTCTTT.

The chain uses TRBV18 and TRBJ2-5; TRBD1 matches at 9 bases. The CDR3 contains 15 residues. Germline loops: CDR1 KGHSH, CDR2 LQKENI. Trimming removed 2 bases from V and 0 bases from J; junction bases left unmatched: 1. In DNA, the CDR3 is TGTGCCAGCTCACCAAGACAGGGGGACCAAGAGACCCAGTACTTC. This gives the protein CASSPRQGDQETQYF.

This rearrangement joins TRBV6-1 to TRBJ1-3; unclear D gene. This CDR3 spans 13 amino acids. V shed 4 bases and J shed 10 bases, with 14 bases lying between them. CDR1 and CDR2 (germline): MNHNS, SASEGT. The CDR3 DNA reads as TGTGCCAGCAGTGGGCTCGGGGTCCCGACCATATATTTT. It encodes CASSGLGVPTIYF.

This rearrangement joins TRBV27 to TRBJ1-2; D possibly corresponds to TRBD1 (6 bases). CDR3 length: 12 amino acids. Trimming took off 8 bases at V and 5 bases at J, with 12 bases between the two ends. From germline, CDR1 is MNHEY and CDR2 SMNVEV (reference sequence). The CDR3, as DNA: TGTGCCAGCCATGGGGGCGGGTATGGCTACACCTTC. As protein: CASHGGGYGYTF.

Only one count was recorded for this clone. The J gene is TRBJ1-2, the V gene TRBV5-3; D uncertain. TRBV5-3 carries the ORF label, with uncertain function. With 2 bases removed from V and 4 bases from J, the gap between germline ends came to 12 bases. CDR3 length: 14 amino acids. This CDR3 is CARSLSQRIYGYTF. The CDR3 nucleotides are TGTGCCAGAAGCTTATCTCAAAGGATCTATGGCTACACCTTC.

J is TRBJ2-1 and V is TRBV21-1; the DNA was not compared with TRBD2, the D call given in the table. TRBV21-1 is labeled a pseudogene. The length of the CDR3 is 14 residues. This CDR3 reads CASSLGGAGNEQFF. The CDR3 DNA sequence: TGTGCCAGCAGCCTCGGAGGGGCCGGGAATGAGCAGTTCTTC.

The rearrangement joins TRBV2 to TRBJ2-1; D possibly corresponds to TRBD2 (6 bases). The V gene's germline CDR1 is SNHLY and CDR2 FYNNEI. V lost 2 bases, J lost 7 bases, and 18 bases lay in between. The CDR3 contains 16 residues. The CDR3 is CASSEFWGGNRNEQFF. In DNA form, the CDR3 reads TGTGCCAGCAGTGAATTCTGGGGAGGTAACAGAAATGAGCAGTTCTTC.

The rearrangement links TRBV30 to TRBJ2-2; 14 nucleotides agree with TRBD2. The CDR3 consists of 17 residues. The trim removed 8 bases at V and 3 bases at J, leaving 11 bases unmatched. CDR1 is GTSNPN, CDR2 SVGIG, per germline (reference sequence). CDR3 residues: CATSGGGLAGDTGELFF. In nucleotides, the CDR3 is TGTGCCACCTCCGGGGGGGGACTAGCGGGAGACACCGGGGAGCTGTTTTTT.

This chain links TRBV5-1 with TRBJ2-7, with TRBD1 matching over 7 bases. The V and J ends lost 1 base and 3 bases, in that order; junction bases with no gene match: 13. Germline CDR1 and CDR2: SGHRS and YFSETQ. CDR3 length equals 17 residues. CDR3 DNA sequence: TGCGCCAGCAGCTTGTTGCGAGGCGGACAGGAGAACTACGAGCAGTACTTC. Translation: CASSLLRGGQENYEQYF. The variable domain in full, completed from reference TRBV5-1 and TRBJ2-7, reads KAGVTQTPRYLIKTRGQQVTLSCSPISGHRSVSWYQQTPGQGLQFLFEYFSETQRNKGNFPGRFSGRQFSNSRSEMNVSTLELGDSALYLCASSLLRGGQENYEQYFGPGTRLTVT.

The chain employs TRBV4-1 and TRBJ2-7; no definite D call. In germline, CDR1 is MGHRA, CDR2 YSYEKL. CDR3 length equals 14 residues. The V end lost 1 base, the J end lost 4 bases, and 11 bases lay between the germline ends. The CDR3 is CASSQVAWQYEQYF. CDR3 DNA sequence: TGCGCCAGCAGCCAAGTTGCATGGCAGTACGAGCAGTACTTC.

This clone was found once. The genes are TRBV7-9 and TRBJ2-1; no definite D call. V was clipped by 1 base and J by 10 bases, with 11 bases between them. Per germline, CDR1 SEHNR and CDR2 FQNEAQ (reference sequence). CDR3 size: 13 residues. CDR3 nucleotide sequence: TGTGCCAGCAGCTTAGGTGCAAGTCGGGAGCAGTTCTTC. Translated, it gives CASSLGASREQFF.

The chain couples TRBV4-1 to TRBJ2-7, with D possibly TRBD2 on 5 matching bases. V was clipped by 0 bases and J by 0 bases, with 9 bases between them. Germline V gene sequence: CDR1 MGHRA, CDR2 YSYEKL. CDR3 length equals 15 residues. The CDR3: CASSQEGRGSYEQYF. The CDR3 nucleotides are TGCGCCAGCAGCCAAGAAGGCCGGGGCTCCTACGAGCAGTACTTC.

The genes are TRBV5-6 and TRBJ2-7; TRBD1 or TRBD2 may be the D gene (5 bases each). Trimming pared 3 bases from V and 0 bases from J, leaving 10 bases between. The CDR3 sequence is 14 residues long. The V gene's germline CDR1 is SGHDT and CDR2 YYEEEE. This chain's CDR3 is CASSSGASSYEQYF. CDR3 in DNA: TGTGCCAGCAGCTCCGGGGCTAGCTCCTACGAGCAGTACTTC.

This clone turned up a few times. The chain employs TRBV11-3 and TRBJ2-7; 7 bases line up with TRBD1. CDR1 is SGHNT and CDR2 is YENEEA in the germline V gene. CDR3 length: 12 residues. J lost 3 bases, V lost 4 bases, and 0 bases had no gene match. CDR3 DNA: TGTGCCAGCAGCTCAGGGGGCTACGAGCAGTACTTC. This translates into CASSSGGYEQYF.

The chain uses TRBV19 and TRBJ2-1; D is undetermined. V lost 5 bases, J lost 5 bases, and 10 bases lay in between. The CDR3 has 13 residues. Germline loops: CDR1 LNHDA, CDR2 SQIVND (reference sequence). CDR3 nucleotide sequence: TGTGCCAGTAGTGGGAACCGACACAATGAGCAGTTCTTC. Amino acid sequence: CASSGNRHNEQFF.

This chain links TRBV7-8 with TRBJ2-2; TRBD2 is a possible D gene (5 bases). CDR3 length equals 16 residues. V lost 1 base to trimming and J lost 4 bases, with 13 bases between them. The V gene's germline CDR1 is SGHVS and CDR2 FQNEAQ. CDR3 residues: CASSLVWGRGTGELFF. The CDR3 region has the DNA TGTGCCAGCAGCTTAGTCTGGGGTCGGGGCACCGGGGAGCTGTTTTTT.

V and J are TRBV7-9 and TRBJ2-5; TRBD2 matches at 9 bases. Germline lookup yields CDR1 SEHNR and CDR2 FQNEAQ (reference sequence). This CDR3 spans 14 amino acids. V was clipped by 5 bases and J by 7 bases; unmatched bases: 8. In nucleotides, the CDR3 is TGTGCCAGCAGCGATTGGACTAGCGAGGGGACCCAGTACTTC. It encodes CASSDWTSEGTQYF.

Comments on this clone: Other DNA sequences in the same sample also yield this CDR3. The chain recombines TRBV28 with TRBJ1-1; the D is unclear. The CDR3 runs 12 residues. CDR1 and CDR2 from the germline V gene are MDHEN and SYDVKM. Trimming took off 2 bases at V and 2 bases at J, with 3 bases between the two ends. CDR3 DNA: TGTGCCAGCAGTTTACAAAACACTGAAGCTTTCTTT. It codes for CASSLQNTEAFF.

In this sample, this clone turned up once. This chain connects TRBV27 to TRBJ2-3; 11 nucleotides match TRBD2. Germline CDR1 and CDR2: MNHEY and SMNVEV (reference sequence). CDR3 length: 14 residues. J was trimmed by 6 bases and V by 6 bases; bases with no gene match: 5. CDR3: CASRTSGSVDTQYF. In nucleotides, the CDR3 is TGTGCCAGCAGAACTAGCGGGAGTGTCGATACGCAGTATTTT.

This sequence joins TRBV11-2 and TRBJ2-3, with 7 bases that match TRBD1. The J segment lost 2 bases and the V segment lost 10 bases, leaving 12 bases of the junction unmatched. The CDR3 is made up of 15 amino acids. Looked up from germline, CDR1 is SGHAT and CDR2 is FQNNGV. In nucleotides, the CDR3 is TGTGCCATCCCCGAGGGGGACAGCCACACAGATACGCAGTATTTT. Protein: CAIPEGDSHTDTQYF.

This chain links TRBV2 with TRBJ1-5, with no clear D. V lost 8 bases and J 3 bases, leaving 8 bases between the germline ends. Per the germline V gene, CDR1 is SNHLY and CDR2 is FYNNEI. The CDR3 contains 12 residues. The CDR3 spells CASPQSNQPQHF. Here the CDR3 DNA reads TGTGCCAGCCCGCAGTCCAATCAGCCCCAGCATTTT.

This chain uses TRBV29-1 with TRBJ2-7; 7 nucleotides line up with TRBD1. The CDR3 extends over 14 amino acids. Germline-derived CDR1 and CDR2 are SQVTM and ANQGSEA. Trimming took 5 bases from V and 6 from J; bases not matched to a gene: 13. CDR3 nucleotides: TGCAGCGTTCCCTCCCGGACAGGATCGAGCGAGCAGTACTTC. It is translated as CSVPSRTGSSEQYF.

This rearrangement joins TRBV11-2 to TRBJ2-7; 7 bases match TRBD1. This CDR3 contains 13 residues. Germline lookup yields CDR1 SGHAT and CDR2 FQNNGV. Trimming took 1 base from V and 5 from J; bases not matched to a gene: 2. The DNA for the CDR3 is TGTGCCAGCAGCTTAGGGCAGGGGGACGAGCAGTACTTC. It encodes CASSLGQGDEQYF.

The V and J genes are TRBV7-9 and TRBJ1-5, with TRBD1 matching over 8 bases. With V trimmed by 5 bases and J by 9 bases, 3 bases remained unmatched. CDR3 size: 12 residues. Germline CDR1 SEHNR, CDR2 FQNEAQ (reference sequence). The DNA of the CDR3 is TGTGCCAGCAGCCAACAGGGGGGGCCCCAGCATTTT. Its translation: CASSQQGGPQHF.

This chain's CDR3 is CASSLRRTLDTQYF. CDR3 DNA: TGTGCCAGCAGTTTAAGGCGGACCCTAGATACGCAGTATTTT. This chain uses TRBV28 with TRBJ2-3; D not resolved. Trimming removed 2 bases from V and 5 bases from J, with 11 bases in between. Germline CDR1 MDHEN, CDR2 SYDVKM. CDR3 length: 14 residues.

The chain joins TRBV28 to TRBJ2-5, with D perhaps TRBD2 (7 bases). From germline, CDR1 is MDHEN and CDR2 SYDVKM. V lost 6 bases to trimming and J lost 3 bases, with 17 bases between them. CDR3 size: 15 residues. The CDR3 is CASSLRGGFKETQYF. The CDR3 nucleotides are TGTGCCAGCAGCTTAAGGGGGGGTTTCAAAGAGACCCAGTACTTC.

The chain has TRBV9 and TRBJ2-2; the D is unclear. Germline CDR1 is SGDLS and CDR2 is YYNGEE. V lost 0 bases and J lost 1, with 10 bases in between. The length of the CDR3 is 16 residues. The DNA of the CDR3 is TGTGCCAGCAGCGTAGACCCCGACGGGAACACCGGGGAGCTGTTTTTT. Its translation: CASSVDPDGNTGELFF.

V and J are TRBV12-5 and TRBJ2-5, with a tentative D call TRBD1 (6 bases). Germline V lookup: CDR1 LGHNT, CDR2 FRNRAP. The CDR3 is 14 amino acids. V lost 0 bases and J 4 bases, leaving 9 bases between the germline ends. The CDR3 sequence is CASGLVGAAETQYF. Written as DNA, the CDR3 is TGTGCTAGTGGTTTGGTGGGGGCCGCAGAGACCCAGTACTTC.